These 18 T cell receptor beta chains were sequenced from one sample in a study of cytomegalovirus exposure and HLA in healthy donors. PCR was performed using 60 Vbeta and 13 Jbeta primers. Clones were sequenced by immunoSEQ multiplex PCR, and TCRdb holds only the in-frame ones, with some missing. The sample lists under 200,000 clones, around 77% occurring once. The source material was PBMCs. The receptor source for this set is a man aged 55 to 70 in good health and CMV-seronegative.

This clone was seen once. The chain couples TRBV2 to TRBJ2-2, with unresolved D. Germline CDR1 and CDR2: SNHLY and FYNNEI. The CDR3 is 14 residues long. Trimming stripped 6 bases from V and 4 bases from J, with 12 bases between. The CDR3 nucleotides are TGTGCCAGCAGGCCCGACAAAACCACCGGGGAGCTGTTTTTT. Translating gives CASRPDKTTGELFF.

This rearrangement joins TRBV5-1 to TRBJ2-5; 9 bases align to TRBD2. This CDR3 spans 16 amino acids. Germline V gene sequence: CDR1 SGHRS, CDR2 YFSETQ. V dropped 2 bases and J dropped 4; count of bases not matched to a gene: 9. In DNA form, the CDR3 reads TGCGCCAGCAGCTTAATAGCGGGGGCAAACTTAGAGACCCAGTACTTC. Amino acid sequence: CASSLIAGANLETQYF.

CDR3 in amino acids: CASSSLGLAGEPILGETQYF. The CDR3 DNA is TGTGCCAGCAGTTCATTGGGACTAGCGGGGGAGCCCATCCTTGGAGAGACCCAGTACTTC. The rearrangement links TRBV27 to TRBJ2-5; 14 bases fit TRBD2. The V segment lost 4 bases and the J segment 4 bases; nucleotides outside the gene matches: 17. The length of the CDR3 is 20 residues. Germline CDR1 MNHEY, CDR2 SMNVEV (reference sequence).

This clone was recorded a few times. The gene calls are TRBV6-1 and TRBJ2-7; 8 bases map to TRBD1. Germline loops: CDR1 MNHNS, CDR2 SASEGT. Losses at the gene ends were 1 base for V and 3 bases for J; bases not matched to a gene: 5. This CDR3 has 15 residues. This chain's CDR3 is CASSEVRGRGYEQYF. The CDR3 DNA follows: TGTGCCAGCAGTGAAGTCAGGGGGCGAGGCTACGAGCAGTACTTC.

This CDR3 reads CASSPGTQRDEQYF. The CDR3 DNA sequence: TGTGCCAGCAGCCCCGGTACCCAGCGGGACGAGCAGTACTTC. The J gene is TRBJ2-7, the V gene TRBV7-8; tentative D call: TRBD2 (6 bases). CDR3 length equals 14 residues. V was pared by 5 bases and J by 5 bases, with 16 bases between. Germline V gives CDR1 SGHVS, CDR2 FQNEAQ.

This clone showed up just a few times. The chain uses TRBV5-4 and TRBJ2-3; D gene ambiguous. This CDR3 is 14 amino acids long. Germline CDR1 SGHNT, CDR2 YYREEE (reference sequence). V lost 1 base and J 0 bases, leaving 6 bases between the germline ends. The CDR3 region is CASSLLQSTDTQYF. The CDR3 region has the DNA TGTGCCAGCAGCTTGTTACAGAGCACAGATACGCAGTATTTT.

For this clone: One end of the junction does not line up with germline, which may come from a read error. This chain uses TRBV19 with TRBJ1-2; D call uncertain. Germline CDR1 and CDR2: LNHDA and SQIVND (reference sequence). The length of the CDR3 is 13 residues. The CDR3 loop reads CASRSSRGYGYPF. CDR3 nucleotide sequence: TGTGCCAGTAGGAGCTCCAGAGGATATGGCTACCCCTTC.

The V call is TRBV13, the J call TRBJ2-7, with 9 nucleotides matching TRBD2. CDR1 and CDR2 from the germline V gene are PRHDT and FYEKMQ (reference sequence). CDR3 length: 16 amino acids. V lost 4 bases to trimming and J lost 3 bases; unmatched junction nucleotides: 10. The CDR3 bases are TGTGCCAGCAGCTCGCGTCAGGCGGGAGGGGTCTACGAGCAGTACTTC. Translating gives CASSSRQAGGVYEQYF.

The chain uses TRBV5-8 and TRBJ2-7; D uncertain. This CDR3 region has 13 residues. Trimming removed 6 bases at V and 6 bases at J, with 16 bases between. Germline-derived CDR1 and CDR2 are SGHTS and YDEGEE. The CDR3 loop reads CASMIGSRGEQYF. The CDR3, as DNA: TGTGCCAGCATGATCGGGTCCCGCGGCGAGCAGTACTTC.

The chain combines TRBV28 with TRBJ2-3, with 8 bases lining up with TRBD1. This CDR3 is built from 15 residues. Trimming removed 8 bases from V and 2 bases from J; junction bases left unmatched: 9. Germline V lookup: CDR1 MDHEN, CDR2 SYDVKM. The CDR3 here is CASDRGAGNTDTQYF. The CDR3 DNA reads TGTGCCAGCGACAGGGGCGCGGGGAACACAGATACGCAGTATTTT.

The CDR3 DNA reads as TGTGCCAGCAGCCAAGTCGCAAGGGGACATGAAGCTTTCTTT. Its translation: CASSQVARGHEAFF. This rearrangement joins TRBV14 to TRBJ1-1, with D perhaps TRBD1 (6 bases). This CDR3 has 14 amino acids. Germline CDR1 reads SGHDN; CDR2 reads FVKESK. V lost 1 base, J lost 7 bases, and 13 bases lay in between.

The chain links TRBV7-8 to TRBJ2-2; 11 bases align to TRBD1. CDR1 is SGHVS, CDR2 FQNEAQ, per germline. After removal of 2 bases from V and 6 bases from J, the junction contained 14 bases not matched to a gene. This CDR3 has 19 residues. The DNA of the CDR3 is TGTGCCAGCAGCTTACTGCGGGACAGGGGGTTACTAGGTTCCGGGGAGCTGTTTTTT. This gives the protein CASSLLRDRGLLGSGELFF.

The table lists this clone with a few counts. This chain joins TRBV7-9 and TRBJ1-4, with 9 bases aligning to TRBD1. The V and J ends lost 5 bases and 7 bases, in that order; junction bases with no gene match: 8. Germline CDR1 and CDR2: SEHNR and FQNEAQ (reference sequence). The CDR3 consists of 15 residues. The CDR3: CASSLPGQGAEKLFF. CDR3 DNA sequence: TGTGCCAGCAGCCTCCCGGGACAGGGTGCTGAAAAACTGTTTTTT.

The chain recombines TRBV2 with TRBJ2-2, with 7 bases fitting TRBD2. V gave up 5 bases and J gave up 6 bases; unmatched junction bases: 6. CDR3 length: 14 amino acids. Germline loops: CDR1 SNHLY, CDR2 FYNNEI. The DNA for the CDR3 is TGTGCCAGCAGTCCGCCGGGGAGGGCCGGGGAGCTGTTTTTT. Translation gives CASSPPGRAGELFF.

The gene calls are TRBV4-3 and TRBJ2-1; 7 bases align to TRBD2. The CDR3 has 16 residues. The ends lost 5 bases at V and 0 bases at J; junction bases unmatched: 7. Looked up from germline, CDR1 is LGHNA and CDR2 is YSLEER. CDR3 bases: TGCGCCAGCAGCACCTCTAGCGGAAGCTCCTACAATGAGCAGTTCTTC. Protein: CASSTSSGSSYNEQFF.

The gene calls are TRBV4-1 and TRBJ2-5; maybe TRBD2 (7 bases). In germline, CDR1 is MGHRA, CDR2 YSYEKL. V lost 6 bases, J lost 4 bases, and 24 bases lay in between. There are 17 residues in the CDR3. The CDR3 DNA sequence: TGCGCCAGCAGTTCGCCGGGGGCGGGGGCGAAGGGAGAGACCCAGTACTTC. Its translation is CASSSPGAGAKGETQYF.

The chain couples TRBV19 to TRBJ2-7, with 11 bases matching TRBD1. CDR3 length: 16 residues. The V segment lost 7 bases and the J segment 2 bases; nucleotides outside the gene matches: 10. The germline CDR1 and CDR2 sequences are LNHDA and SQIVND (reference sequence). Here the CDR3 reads CASTPTPGQGAYEQYF. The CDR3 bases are TGTGCCAGTACCCCCACCCCGGGACAGGGGGCCTACGAGCAGTACTTC.

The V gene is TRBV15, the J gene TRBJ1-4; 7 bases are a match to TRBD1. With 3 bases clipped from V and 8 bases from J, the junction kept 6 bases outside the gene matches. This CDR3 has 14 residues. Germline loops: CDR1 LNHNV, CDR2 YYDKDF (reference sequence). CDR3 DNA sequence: TGTGCCACCAGCAGGACAGGGCGAGGCGAAAAACTGTTTTTT. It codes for CATSRTGRGEKLFF.